Shown below are 27 T cell receptor beta chains from a single sample sequenced in a study of OX40 agonist ivuxolimab in advanced cancers. The protocol was immunoSEQ multiplex PCR, while the TCRdb copy is restricted to in-frame clones and leaves out a portion. The top ten hold roughly 0.27% of the sample, which has some 98,000 clones, just under 95% seen once. The sequences come from CD4+ or CD8+ T cells sorted from blood, collected in a trial of the OX40 agonist ivuxolimab. All receptors come from an adult with an advanced solid tumor such as melanoma, head and neck, liver or kidney cancer.

The chain carries TRBV25-1 and TRBJ1-2; D not certain. This CDR3 comprises 14 residues. CDR1 and CDR2 from the germline V gene are MGHDK and SYGVNS. V lost 3 bases to trimming and J lost 6 bases, with 14 bases between them. The CDR3 coding sequence is TGTGCCAGCAGTGAGGTTTGGGGAGGGAATGGCTACACCTTC. This encodes CASSEVWGGNGYTF.

V and J are TRBV7-3 and TRBJ2-1; TRBD2 agrees at 9 bases. The CDR3 is made up of 15 amino acids. Trimming took 2 bases from V and 2 from J; bases not matched to a gene: 1. Germline assignment: CDR1 SGHTA and CDR2 FQGTGA. The CDR3 DNA reads as TGTGCCAGCAGCTTATTAGCGGGGGCCTACAATGAGCAGTTCTTC. It yields the protein CASSLLAGAYNEQFF.

V gene TRBV2 combines with J gene TRBJ1-2, with D perhaps TRBD1 (6 bases). This CDR3 contains 15 residues. Germline lookup yields CDR1 SNHLY and CDR2 FYNNEI. V lost 6 bases and J 7 bases, leaving 21 bases between the germline ends. CDR3 region: CASSWEGGAVGGYTF. The CDR3 coding sequence is TGTGCCAGCAGCTGGGAAGGGGGAGCGGTCGGTGGCTACACCTTC.

The CDR3 reads CASSFLIGTDTQYF. The DNA for the CDR3 is TGTGCCAGCAGCTTTCTTATCGGAACAGATACGCAGTATTTT. This sequence joins TRBV5-6 and TRBJ2-3, with D unclear. The CDR3 totals 14 residues. The germline V gene has CDR1 SGHDT and CDR2 YYEEEE. Between the trimmed V and J ends, which lost 2 bases and 3 bases, there was a span of 10 bases.

The chain links TRBV19 to TRBJ2-1; D not resolved. V was trimmed by 7 bases and J by 4 bases, leaving 14 bases between them. CDR3 length equals 14 residues. Germline values: CDR1 LNHDA, CDR2 SQIVND (reference sequence). CDR3 protein: CASKPRTAYNEQFF. The CDR3 nucleotides read TGTGCCAGTAAGCCGCGGACGGCATACAATGAGCAGTTCTTC.

The V gene is TRBV6-6, the J gene TRBJ1-5; D is perhaps TRBD1 (5 bases). This CDR3 comprises 13 residues. V gave up 7 bases and J gave up 5 bases, with 12 bases separating them. Per germline, CDR1 MNHNY and CDR2 SVGAGI (reference sequence). The DNA for the CDR3 is TGTGCCAGCATCTCCAGGGATTATCAGCCCCAGCATTTT. Its protein is CASISRDYQPQHF.

V is TRBV6-1 and J is TRBJ2-3; D may correspond to TRBD1 or TRBD2 (5 bases each). The CDR3 runs 15 residues. The V and J ends lost 7 bases and 1 base respectively, with 15 bases between them. The germline CDR1 and CDR2 sequences are MNHNS and SASEGT. The CDR3 DNA reads as TGTGCCAGCACCGACCCGGGACGAGGCACAGATACGCAGTATTTT. It specifies CASTDPGRGTDTQYF.

This clone was recorded a few times. J is TRBJ1-6 and V is TRBV2; TRBD1 agrees at 7 bases. The junction had 5 bases not matched to a gene; V was cut back by 5 bases and J by 13 bases. Germline V gives CDR1 SNHLY, CDR2 FYNNEI. The CDR3 is made up of 12 amino acids. CDR3 DNA sequence: TGTGCCAGCAGTTTCTACAGGGGTCCCCTCCACTTT. This encodes CASSFYRGPLHF.

This clone was seen a single time. This chain joins TRBV29-1 and TRBJ1-2; maybe TRBD1 (6 bases). CDR1 and CDR2 (germline): SQVTM, ANQGSEA. The CDR3 has 12 residues. V was clipped by 3 bases and J by 6 bases, with 11 bases between them. CDR3 sequence: CSVETDSNGYTF. The CDR3, as DNA: TGCAGCGTTGAGACGGACAGCAATGGCTACACCTTC.

The CDR3 is CASSLEVGGPGNQPQHF. The CDR3 DNA sequence: TGTGCCAGCAGCTTAGAGGTTGGGGGCCCGGGCAATCAGCCCCAGCATTTT. V and J are TRBV7-9 and TRBJ1-5; D might be TRBD1 (6 bases). There are 17 residues in the CDR3. Deletions cut 1 base from V and 2 bases from J, with 15 bases between. Germline V lookup: CDR1 SEHNR, CDR2 FQNEAQ (reference sequence).

Details on this clone: One junction end disagrees with the germline gene, perhaps due to a read error. The chain recombines TRBV7-7 with TRBJ2-1; 12 bases agree with TRBD2. The CDR3 is 15 residues long. CDR1 is SSHAT and CDR2 is FNYEAQ in the germline V gene (reference sequence). For the CDR3, the DNA is TGTGCTAGCAGCCAGGGACTAGCGGGCGTCGATGAGCAGTTCTTC. The encoded protein is CASSQGLAGVDEQFF.

This clone showed up just once. The chain has TRBV28 and TRBJ2-6; D gene uncertain. V dropped 5 bases and J dropped 4 bases, with 6 bases sitting between them. The germline gives CDR1 MDHEN, CDR2 SYDVKM. The CDR3 runs 13 residues. CDR3 DNA sequence: TGTGCCAGCAGTCTCCCCGGGGCCAACGTCCTGACTTTC. Translation gives CASSLPGANVLTF.

This chain uses TRBV6-1 with TRBJ1-5; no definite D call. Germline lookup yields CDR1 MNHNS and CDR2 SASEGT. The CDR3 is 12 residues long. The V gene lost 2 bases and the J gene lost 12 bases, with 11 bases spanning the gap. CDR3 protein: CASSENGWVQHF. The CDR3 region has the DNA TGTGCCAGCAGTGAAAACGGGTGGGTCCAGCATTTT.

V and J are TRBV2 and TRBJ1-5; D is ambiguous. Trimming took 4 bases from V and 5 from J, leaving 9 bases between them. From germline, CDR1 is SNHLY and CDR2 FYNNEI. This CDR3 spans 13 amino acids. The DNA of the CDR3 is TGTGCCAGCAGTGTACAGTCGGATCAGCCCCAGCATTTT. It codes for CASSVQSDQPQHF.

The V call is TRBV9, the J call TRBJ2-3, with a weak D call TRBD1 (6 bases). The V gene lost 4 bases and the J gene lost 2 bases, with 11 bases spanning the gap. Per germline, CDR1 SGDLS and CDR2 YYNGEE. The CDR3 has 14 amino acids. CDR3 in amino acids: CASSPRQDTDTQYF. CDR3 nucleotides: TGTGCCAGCAGCCCCAGACAGGACACAGATACGCAGTATTTT.

The chain employs TRBV2 and TRBJ2-5; perhaps D is TRBD1 or TRBD2 (5 bases each). This CDR3 spans 15 amino acids. The germline V gene has CDR1 SNHLY and CDR2 FYNNEI. With 2 bases removed from V and 2 bases from J, the gap between germline ends came to 12 bases. In DNA, the CDR3 is TGTGCCAGCAGTGAAAATGCCTGGGGGCAAGAGACCCAGTACTTC. It encodes CASSENAWGQETQYF.

This clone was picked up one time. The genes are TRBV2 and TRBJ2-3; 9 bases line up with TRBD2. The CDR3 has 15 residues. In germline, CDR1 is SNHLY, CDR2 FYNNEI. V lost 5 bases, J lost 1 base, and 4 bases stayed unmatched. The CDR3 DNA follows: TGTGCCAGCAGTCCTAGGACTAGCGGCACAGATACGCAGTATTTT. This encodes CASSPRTSGTDTQYF. The whole variable domain, remainder taken from reference TRBV2 and TRBJ2-3, is EPEVTQTPSHQVTQMGQEVILRCVPISNHLYFYWYRQILGQKVEFLVSFYNNEISEKSEIFDDQFSVERPDGSNFTLKIRSTKLEDSAMYFCASSPRTSGTDTQYFGPGTRLTVL.

J is TRBJ2-4 and V is TRBV15, with a possible D match to TRBD2 (6 bases). Looked up from germline, CDR1 is LNHNV and CDR2 is YYDKDF (reference sequence). Trimming pared 3 bases from V and 2 bases from J, leaving 11 bases between. The CDR3 is 15 amino acids. CDR3 DNA: TGTGCCACCAGCAGGGGGGGTACGTCCAAAAACATTCAGTACTTC. Protein sequence: CATSRGGTSKNIQYF.

This clone was found once. The chain carries TRBV6-6 and TRBJ1-1; TRBD1 might be the D (6 bases). The germline gives CDR1 MNHNY, CDR2 SVGAGI (reference sequence). The CDR3 sequence is 15 residues long. V lost 6 bases to trimming and J lost 5 bases, with 19 bases between them. The CDR3 sequence: CASRRQTGKETEAFF. DNA of the CDR3: TGTGCCAGCAGAAGACAAACAGGGAAGGAAACTGAAGCTTTCTTT.

This chain uses TRBV13 with TRBJ2-1; D ambiguous. The CDR3 totals 18 residues. Germline V gene lookup returns CDR1 PRHDT and CDR2 FYEKMQ (reference sequence). V was cut by 4 bases and J by 0 bases, with 19 bases left in between. Here the CDR3 DNA reads TGTGCCAGCAGCTCACCCCCTAGACCCGGAAGCTCCTACAATGAGCAGTTCTTC. Its translation: CASSSPPRPGSSYNEQFF.

The V call is TRBV30, the J call TRBJ1-2; the D gene is possibly TRBD1 (5 bases). Germline CDR1 is GTSNPN and CDR2 is SVGIG (reference sequence). Trimming removed 6 bases from V and 2 bases from J, with 7 bases in between. The length of the CDR3 is 11 residues. The chain's CDR3 is CACPGNYGYTF. In DNA, the CDR3 is TGTGCCTGTCCAGGGAACTATGGCTACACCTTC.

The V gene is TRBV5-1, the J gene TRBJ2-2; D may be TRBD1 (6 bases). The CDR3 extends over 16 amino acids. Germline V gives CDR1 SGHRS, CDR2 YFSETQ. V was cut by 3 bases and J by 8 bases, with 20 bases left in between. The CDR3 coding sequence is TGCGCCAGCAGCTCCGCAGACAGGACCGACAGGGGGGAGCTGTTTTTT. Protein: CASSSADRTDRGELFF.

The chain has TRBV11-3 and TRBJ1-1, with a weak D call TRBD1 (5 bases). The V gene's germline CDR1 is SGHNT and CDR2 YENEEA. V lost 5 bases to trimming and J lost 2 bases, with 15 bases between them. The CDR3 is 15 amino acids. The CDR3 coding sequence is TGTGCCAGCAGCCGCCGGGGGGGAGGAAACACTGAAGCTTTCTTT. Translating it yields CASSRRGGGNTEAFF.

V and J are TRBV25-1 and TRBJ2-5; D call uncertain. The V gene's germline CDR1 is MGHDK and CDR2 SYGVNS. The length of the CDR3 is 12 residues. V lost 1 base to trimming and J lost 6 bases, with 6 bases between them. CDR3 sequence: CASSELSKTQYF. In DNA, the CDR3 is TGTGCCAGCAGTGAATTGTCGAAGACCCAGTACTTC.

The chain couples TRBV30 to TRBJ2-1; D uncertain. The germline CDR1 and CDR2 sequences are GTSNPN and SVGIG (reference sequence). The CDR3 runs 13 residues. Trimming took off 4 bases at V and 8 bases at J, with 15 bases between the two ends. CDR3 residues: CAWNKHLEYEQFF. In nucleotides, the CDR3 is TGTGCCTGGAATAAACATTTAGAGTATGAGCAGTTCTTC.

This clone came up once. The gene calls are TRBV5-5 and TRBJ2-6, with D unclear. This CDR3 spans 15 amino acids. Germline V gives CDR1 SGHKS, CDR2 YYEKEE (reference sequence). V lost 0 bases and J lost 2, with 6 bases in between. This CDR3 reads CASSLGRPGANVLTF. For the CDR3, the DNA is TGTGCCAGCAGCTTGGGCCGCCCTGGGGCCAACGTCCTGACTTTC. Combining the CDR3 with reference TRBV5-5 and TRBJ2-6 gives the whole variable domain DAGVTQSPTHLIKTRGQQVTLRCSPISGHKSVSWYQQVLGQGPQFIFQYYEKEERGRGNFPDRFSARQFPNYSSELNVNALLLGDSALYLCASSLGRPGANVLTFGAGSRLTVL.

The chain is built from TRBV28 and TRBJ1-5; D is unclear. V lost 6 bases, J lost 15 bases, and 30 bases lay in between. Germline-derived CDR1 and CDR2 are MDHEN and SYDVKM. The CDR3 is 16 residues long. The CDR3 DNA sequence: TGTGCCAGCAGACAAATAAAAACTGGTGGGAGAGACGGGGTGCATTTT. It yields the protein CASRQIKTGGRDGVHF.